A selection of T cell receptor beta chains follows, all from one sample in a study of T cells in Graves' hyperthyroidism and ophthalmopathy. TCRdb passed the multiplex PCR reads through MiXCR, listing each CDR3 protein once. The table shows roughly 330,000 distinct CDR3 sequences, with 15% to 20% occurring only once. Material for sequencing was blood. These TCRs come from a man under 40 with Graves' hyperthyroidism. Each CDR3 is given without its conserved first and last residue.

V gene	J gene	CDR3 protein
TRBV27	TRBJ2-7	ASRNSGRPNEQY
TRBV5-1	TRBJ2-7	ASSLAPGAIAYEQY
TRBV28	TRBJ2-7	ASSSRQWPYEQY
TRBV29-1	TRBJ1-1	SAPRTGMTEAF
TRBV2	TRBJ2-3	ASSIHLAASTDTQY
TRBV7-9	TRBJ2-1	ASSEQVFSYNEQF
TRBV20-1	TRBJ2-1	SARTTSGRFYNEQF
TRBV29-1	TRBJ2-7	SVGGQYEQY
TRBV20-1	TRBJ2-7	SARFRDIYEQY
TRBV11-2	TRBJ2-1	ASKASGRSEQF
TRBV5-1	TRBJ1-1	ASSMDPGGLNTEAF
TRBV11-3	TRBJ2-5	ASSPLVGPGTQY
TRBV24-1	TRBJ2-1	ATSDPPKLAGGPHNEQF
TRBV10-3	TRBJ2-5	AISEGSGETQY
TRBV12-3/TRBV12-4	TRBJ1-1	ASSLRRVGEGTEAF
TRBV2	TRBJ2-1	ASSGLNNEQF
TRBV5-1	TRBJ2-3	ASSLMGDTDTQY
TRBV20-1	TRBJ1-2	SAGRLGRLDGYT
TRBV6-1	TRBJ1-3	ASSDTGTSGNTIY
TRBV2	TRBJ2-7	AFSSPPASGSGYEQY
TRBV30	TRBJ1-1	AWGRGAEAF
TRBV30	TRBJ2-1	ACTGTAYNEQF
TRBV12-3/TRBV12-4	TRBJ2-3	ASSFRLAGGLDTDTQY
TRBV2	TRBJ1-1	ASSYTREDAF
TRBV6-1	TRBJ1-2	ASSEGNTAYGYT
TRBV10-3	TRBJ2-7	AIRTQGYEQY
TRBV20-1	TRBJ2-3	STRRGVAVTPHTDTQY
TRBV20-1	TRBJ2-1	SASWQHNEQF
TRBV28	TRBJ2-5	ASRPSPGNYRTDQETQY
TRBV30	TRBJ1-6	AWTSRDNSPLH
TRBV2	TRBJ2-3	ASSEALGDYTDTQY
TRBV15	TRBJ2-7	ATSTYRVNEQY
TRBV6-1	TRBJ2-1	ASSVHLAEAGNEQF
TRBV7-2	TRBJ1-3	ASSQRTGSSGNTIY
TRBV18	TRBJ2-7	ASSPASYEQY
TRBV11-2	TRBJ2-7	ASRTGTSGSYEQY
TRBV30	TRBJ2-3	AWRPTRRGTDTQY
TRBV3-1	TRBJ2-1	ASSQVPGVEQF
TRBV27	TRBJ1-1	ASSLAPSPGHTEAF
TRBV5-1	TRBJ2-7	ASSSVPSYEQY
TRBV5-6	TRBJ2-7	ASSLWSGALEQY
TRBV10-3	TRBJ2-7	AINREGSYEQY